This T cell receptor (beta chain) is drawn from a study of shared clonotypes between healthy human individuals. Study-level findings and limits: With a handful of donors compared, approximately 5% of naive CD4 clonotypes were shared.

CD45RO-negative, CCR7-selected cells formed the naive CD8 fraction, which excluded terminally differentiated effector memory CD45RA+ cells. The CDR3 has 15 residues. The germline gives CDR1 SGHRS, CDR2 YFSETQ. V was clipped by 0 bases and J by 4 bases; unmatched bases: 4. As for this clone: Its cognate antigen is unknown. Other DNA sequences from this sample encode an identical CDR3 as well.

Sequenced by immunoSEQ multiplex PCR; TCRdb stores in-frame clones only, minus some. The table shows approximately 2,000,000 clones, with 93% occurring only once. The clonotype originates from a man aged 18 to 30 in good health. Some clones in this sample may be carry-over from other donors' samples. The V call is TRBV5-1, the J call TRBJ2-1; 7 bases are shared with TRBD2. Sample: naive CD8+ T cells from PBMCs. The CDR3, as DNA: TGCGCCAGCAGCTTGGCTAGCGGAACATACAATGAGCAGTTCTTC. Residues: CASSLASGTYNEQFF.